This paragraph covers one TCR beta chain sequence. What this receptor recognizes is not known. Per-base quality was not reported, and no clone a single base away is much larger than it. From the cysteine through the phenylalanine, the CDR3 covers 15 amino acids. Only the CDR3 portion is preserved as DNA: 45 bases, with reading frame beginning at the first base. Based on the germline V gene, the CDR1 and CDR2 sequences are SNHLY and FYNNEI. V has 11 bases trimmed and J has 6 bases trimmed; junction bases matching no gene number 15. A second Seattle source provided samples from volunteer blood donors who had recovered from COVID-19. The collaborating institutions used their own protocols to collect whole blood in K2EDTA tubes. For TCRbeta analysis, collaborators shipped samples as frozen whole blood, isolated PBMCs, or DNA extracted from either of those sample types. The sample originates from a study of blood T cell repertoires in COVID-19 (dated by TCRdb to the early 2020s). Background on the whole study: The collaborator samples originated in the United States, Italy and Spain and spanned the acute and convalescent phases of COVID-19. The material from the prospective study consisted of cDNA or gDNA derived from T cells, B-cell-depleted T cells, or PBMCs. Deeply sampled blood TCRbeta repertoires from subjects exposed to, actively infected with, or recovered from COVID-19 were included in the dataset. The repertoires were released in a freely available public database meant as a resource for research on the immune response to SARS-CoV-2. Samples were obtained from the ongoing ImmuneRACE study (first 160 participants) and from 1,000 to 1,500 subjects provided by 6 global collaborators. Sample metadata almost always included a de-identified subject ID, COVID-19 status, age in years and sex. Where available, HLA class I and class II types were obtained from metadata supplied by the sample provider rather than from assay-based typing.

General conclusions and limits of the study: The amount of clinical and demographic metadata varied by source and participant and was provided uncurated.

The immunoSEQ Assay, a bias-controlled multiplex PCR, was used to amplify TCRbeta CDR3 regions from genomic DNA. For the original study's pipeline: Nucleated cell counts per sample were estimated from amplification of reference gene primers within the assay. Sequence reads were collapsed and filtered to measure the absolute abundance of every unique TCRbeta CDR3 rearrangement. For each sample, productive Simpson clonality was calculated as the square root of Simpson's diversity index across productive rearrangements. The table was pulled from immuneACCESS by TCRdb, which kept in-frame rearrangements only. Such tables lose some clones; where checked, under half of the loss comes from unresolved V genes, and the rest has no known cause. The DNA gave D and trimming, while V, J and clone size come from that table. In this sample the table shows around 220,000 clones, about 88% of which occur a single time. The top ten constitute 2% to 2.5% of the sample.

This clonotype was obtained from a woman in her thirties or forties who had recovered from COVID-19. The chain is assembled from TRBV2 and TRBJ2-3, with 9 bases matching TRBD1. Sequenced material: peripheral blood. The CDR3: CAGRKTGTGLDTQYF. Read as DNA, the sequence is TGTGCCGGGAGGAAGACCGGGACAGGGCTTGATACGCAGTATTTT.